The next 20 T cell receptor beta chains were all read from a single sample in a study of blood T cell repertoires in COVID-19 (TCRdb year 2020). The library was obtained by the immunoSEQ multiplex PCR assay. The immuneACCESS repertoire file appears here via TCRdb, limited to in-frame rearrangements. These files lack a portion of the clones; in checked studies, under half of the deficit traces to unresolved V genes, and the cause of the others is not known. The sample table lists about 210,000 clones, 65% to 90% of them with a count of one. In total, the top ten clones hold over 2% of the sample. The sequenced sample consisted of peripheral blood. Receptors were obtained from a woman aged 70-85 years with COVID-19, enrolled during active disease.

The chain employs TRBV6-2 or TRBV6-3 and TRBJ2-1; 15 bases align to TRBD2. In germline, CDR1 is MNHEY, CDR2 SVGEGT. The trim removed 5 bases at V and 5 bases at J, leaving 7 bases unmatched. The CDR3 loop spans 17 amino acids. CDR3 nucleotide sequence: TGTGCCAGCAGTCGGACTAGCGGGAGGGCTGTCAACAATGAGCAGTTCTTC. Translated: CASSRTSGRAVNNEQFF.

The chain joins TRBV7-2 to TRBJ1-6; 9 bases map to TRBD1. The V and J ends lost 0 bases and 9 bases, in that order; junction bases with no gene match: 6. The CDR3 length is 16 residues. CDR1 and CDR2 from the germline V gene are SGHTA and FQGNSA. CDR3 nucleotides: TGTGCCAGCAGCTTAGCCCTCGACAGGGGGGGTTCACCCCTCCACTTT. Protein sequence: CASSLALDRGGSPLHF.

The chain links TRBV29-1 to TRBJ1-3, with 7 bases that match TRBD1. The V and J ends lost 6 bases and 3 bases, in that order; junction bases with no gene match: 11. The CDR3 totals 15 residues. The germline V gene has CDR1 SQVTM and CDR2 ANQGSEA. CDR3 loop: CSVQIKRGHGNTIYF. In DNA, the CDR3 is TGCAGCGTCCAGATTAAGAGGGGGCATGGAAACACCATATATTTT.

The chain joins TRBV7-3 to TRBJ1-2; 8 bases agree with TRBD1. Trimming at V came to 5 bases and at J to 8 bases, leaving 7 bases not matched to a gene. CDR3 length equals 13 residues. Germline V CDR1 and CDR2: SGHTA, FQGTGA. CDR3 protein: CASSQDREGGYTF. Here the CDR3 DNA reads TGTGCCAGCAGCCAGGACAGGGAAGGAGGCTACACCTTC.

DNA for the CDR3: TGTGCCAGCAGTTTTCGGCCAGGGGCCCAAGATACGCAGTATTTT. Protein: CASSFRPGAQDTQYF. The chain links TRBV6-2 or TRBV6-3 to TRBJ2-3; TRBD1 is a possible D gene (6 bases). The CDR3 sequence is 15 residues long. Germline V CDR1 and CDR2: MNHEY, SVGEGT. V lost 4 bases to trimming and J lost 5 bases, with 16 bases between them.

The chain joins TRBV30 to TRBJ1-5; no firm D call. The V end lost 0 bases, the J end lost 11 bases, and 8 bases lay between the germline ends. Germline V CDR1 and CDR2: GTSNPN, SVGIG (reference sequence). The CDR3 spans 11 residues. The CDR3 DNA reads TGTGCCTGGAGTGTAAGGAGAGCCCAGCATTTT. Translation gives CAWSVRRAQHF.

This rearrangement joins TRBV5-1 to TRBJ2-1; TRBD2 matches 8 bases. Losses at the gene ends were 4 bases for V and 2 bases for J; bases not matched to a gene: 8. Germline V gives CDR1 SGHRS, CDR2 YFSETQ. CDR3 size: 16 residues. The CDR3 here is CASSPPTAGAYNEQFF. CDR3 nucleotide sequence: TGCGCCAGCAGCCCCCCAACAGCGGGAGCCTACAATGAGCAGTTCTTC.

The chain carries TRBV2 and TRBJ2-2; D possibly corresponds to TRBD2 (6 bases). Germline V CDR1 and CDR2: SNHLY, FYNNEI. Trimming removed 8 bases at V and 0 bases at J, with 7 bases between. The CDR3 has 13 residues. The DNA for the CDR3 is TGTGCCAGCGGGACTCCGAACACCGGGGAGCTGTTTTTT. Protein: CASGTPNTGELFF.

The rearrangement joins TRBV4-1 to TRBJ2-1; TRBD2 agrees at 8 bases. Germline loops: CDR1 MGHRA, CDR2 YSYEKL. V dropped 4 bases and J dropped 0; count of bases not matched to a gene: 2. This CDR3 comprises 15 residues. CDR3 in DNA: TGCGCCAGCAGCCTTAGCGGGAACTCCTACAATGAGCAGTTCTTC. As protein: CASSLSGNSYNEQFF.

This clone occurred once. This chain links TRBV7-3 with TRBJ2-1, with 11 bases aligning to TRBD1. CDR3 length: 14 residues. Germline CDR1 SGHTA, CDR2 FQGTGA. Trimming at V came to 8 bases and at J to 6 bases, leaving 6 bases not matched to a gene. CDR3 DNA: TGTGCCAGCGGGACCGGGACAGGGGGCAATGAGCAGTTCTTC. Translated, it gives CASGTGTGGNEQFF.

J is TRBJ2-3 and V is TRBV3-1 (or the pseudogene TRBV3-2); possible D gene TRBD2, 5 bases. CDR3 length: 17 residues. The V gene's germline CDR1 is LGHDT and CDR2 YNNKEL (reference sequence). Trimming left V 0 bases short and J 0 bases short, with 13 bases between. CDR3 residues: CASSQERLAVSTDTQYF. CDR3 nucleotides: TGTGCCAGCAGCCAAGAGAGGCTAGCAGTGAGCACAGATACGCAGTATTTT.

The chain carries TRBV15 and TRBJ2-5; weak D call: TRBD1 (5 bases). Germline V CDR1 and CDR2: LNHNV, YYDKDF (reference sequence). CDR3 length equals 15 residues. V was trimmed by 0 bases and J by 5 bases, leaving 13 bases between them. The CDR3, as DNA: TGTGCCACCAGCAGAGATACAGGATCTGGCGAGACCCAGTACTTC. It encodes CATSRDTGSGETQYF.

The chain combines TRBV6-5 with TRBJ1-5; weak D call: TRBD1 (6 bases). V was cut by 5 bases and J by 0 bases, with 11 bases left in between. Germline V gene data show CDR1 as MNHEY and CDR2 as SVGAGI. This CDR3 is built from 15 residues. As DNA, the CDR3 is TGTGCCAGCAGTCAGGGGTTGTATAGCAATCAGCCCCAGCATTTT. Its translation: CASSQGLYSNQPQHF.

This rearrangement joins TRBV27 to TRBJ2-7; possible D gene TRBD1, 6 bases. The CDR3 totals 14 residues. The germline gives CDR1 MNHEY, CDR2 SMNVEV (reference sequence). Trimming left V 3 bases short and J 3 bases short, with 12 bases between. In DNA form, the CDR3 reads TGTGCCAGCAGTTTCAAACGACAGGACTACGAGCAGTACTTC. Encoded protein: CASSFKRQDYEQYF.

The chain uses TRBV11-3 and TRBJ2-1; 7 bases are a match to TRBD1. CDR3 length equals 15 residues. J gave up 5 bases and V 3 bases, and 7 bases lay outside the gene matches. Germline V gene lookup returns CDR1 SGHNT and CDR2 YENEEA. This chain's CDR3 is CASSLRGLPDNEQFF. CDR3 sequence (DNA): TGTGCCAGCAGCTTGAGGGGGCTCCCGGACAATGAGCAGTTCTTC.

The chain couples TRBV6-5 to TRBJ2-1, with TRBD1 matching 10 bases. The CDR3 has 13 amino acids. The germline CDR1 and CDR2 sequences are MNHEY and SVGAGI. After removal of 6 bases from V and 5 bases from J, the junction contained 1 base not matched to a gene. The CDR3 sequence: CASRGQGNNEQFF. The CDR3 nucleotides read TGTGCCAGCAGGGGACAGGGGAACAATGAGCAGTTCTTC.

CDR3 coding DNA: TGTGCCAGCAGCCCGGGACAGGGGGTTCAGCCCCAGCATTTT. This sequence encodes CASSPGQGVQPQHF. The chain uses TRBV5-5 and TRBJ1-5; 11 positions match TRBD1. Germline V CDR1 and CDR2: SGHKS, YYEKEE (reference sequence). CDR3 length equals 14 residues. Trimming cost V 4 bases and J 6 bases; bases outside gene matches: 3.

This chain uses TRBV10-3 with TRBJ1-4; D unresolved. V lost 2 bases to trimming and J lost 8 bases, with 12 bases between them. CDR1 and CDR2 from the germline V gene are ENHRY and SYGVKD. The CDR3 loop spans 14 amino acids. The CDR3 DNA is TGTGCCATCAGTGAGATCGGGTTGGAGGAAAAACTGTTTTTT. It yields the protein CAISEIGLEEKLFF.

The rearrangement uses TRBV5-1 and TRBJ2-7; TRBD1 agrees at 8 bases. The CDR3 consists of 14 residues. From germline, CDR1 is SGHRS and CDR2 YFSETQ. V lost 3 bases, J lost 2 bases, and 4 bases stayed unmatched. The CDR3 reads CASSSSQGAYEQYF. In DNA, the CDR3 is TGCGCCAGCAGCTCGTCACAGGGGGCCTACGAGCAGTACTTC.

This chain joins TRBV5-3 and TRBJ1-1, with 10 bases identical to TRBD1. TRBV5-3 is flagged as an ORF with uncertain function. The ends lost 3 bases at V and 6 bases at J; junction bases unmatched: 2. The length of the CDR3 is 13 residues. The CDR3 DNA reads TGTGCCAGAAGCTACGGACAGGGGGCTGAAGCTTTCTTT. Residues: CARSYGQGAEAFF.